This T cell receptor (beta chain) was sequenced during a study of cytomegalovirus exposure and HLA in healthy donors. Study-wide context: The Caucasian-associated ancestry cluster contained roughly four fifths of the roughly 370 genotyped donors. The study, taken as a whole, reports: There was a cluster of highly shared sequence variants that was likely a sequencing artifact.

In the case of this clone: The antigen remains undetermined.

Vbeta (60) and Jbeta (13) primers were used in the PCR. Here immunoSEQ multiplex PCR was the method, and the copy in TCRdb shows in-frame clones only, minus some. The table lists around 100,000 clones, approximately 84% of them singletons. Healthy bone marrow donors made up the cohort. Germline CDR1 is GTSNPN and CDR2 is SVGIG (reference sequence). There are 17 residues in the CDR3. V was clipped by 1 base and J by 8 bases; unmatched bases: 18. The sequencing input was PBMCs. The clonotype originates from a man younger than 35 in good health and CMV-seronegative. This chain joins TRBV30 and TRBJ1-2; 8 bases agree with TRBD1. The CDR3 sequence is CAWSATRPGQGSQGYTF. DNA of the CDR3: TGTGCCTGGAGTGCTACCCGGCCCGGACAGGGCAGTCAAGGCTACACCTTC. The full variable domain, its missing parts supplied by reference TRBV30 and TRBJ1-2, is SQTIHQWPATLVQPVGSPLSLECTVEGTSNPNLYWYRQAAGRGLQLLFYSVGIGQISSEVPQNLSASRPQDRQFILSSKKLLLSDSGFYLCAWSATRPGQGSQGYTFGSGTRLTVV.